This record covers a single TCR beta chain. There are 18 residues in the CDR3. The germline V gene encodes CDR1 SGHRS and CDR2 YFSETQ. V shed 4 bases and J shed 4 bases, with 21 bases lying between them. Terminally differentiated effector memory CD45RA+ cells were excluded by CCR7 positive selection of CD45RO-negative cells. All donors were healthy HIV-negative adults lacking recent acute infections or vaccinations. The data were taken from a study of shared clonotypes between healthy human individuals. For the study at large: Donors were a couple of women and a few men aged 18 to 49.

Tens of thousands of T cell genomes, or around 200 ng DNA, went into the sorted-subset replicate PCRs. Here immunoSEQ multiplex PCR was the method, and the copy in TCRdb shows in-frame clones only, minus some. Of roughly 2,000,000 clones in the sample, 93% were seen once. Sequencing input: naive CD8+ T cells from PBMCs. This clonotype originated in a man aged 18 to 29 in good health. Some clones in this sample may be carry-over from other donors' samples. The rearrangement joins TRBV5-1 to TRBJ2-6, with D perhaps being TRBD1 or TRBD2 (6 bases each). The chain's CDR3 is CASSPGASFSSGANVLTF. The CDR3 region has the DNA TGCGCCAGCAGCCCGGGGGCCAGTTTCTCGTCCGGGGCCAACGTCCTGACTTTC. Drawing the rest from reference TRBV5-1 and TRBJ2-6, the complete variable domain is KAGVTQTPRYLIKTRGQQVTLSCSPISGHRSVSWYQQTPGQGLQFLFEYFSETQRNKGNFPGRFSGRQFSNSRSEMNVSTLELGDSALYLCASSPGASFSSGANVLTFGAGSRLTVL.